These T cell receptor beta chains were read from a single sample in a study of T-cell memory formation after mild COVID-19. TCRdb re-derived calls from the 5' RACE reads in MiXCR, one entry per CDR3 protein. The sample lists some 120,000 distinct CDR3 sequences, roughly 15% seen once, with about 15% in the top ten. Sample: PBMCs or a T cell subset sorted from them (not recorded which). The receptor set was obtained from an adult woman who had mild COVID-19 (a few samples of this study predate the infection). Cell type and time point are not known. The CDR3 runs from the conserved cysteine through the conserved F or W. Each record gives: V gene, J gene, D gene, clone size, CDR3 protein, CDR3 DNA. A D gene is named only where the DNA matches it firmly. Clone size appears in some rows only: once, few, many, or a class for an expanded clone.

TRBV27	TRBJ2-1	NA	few	CASSIEGPYNEQFF	TGTGCCAGCAGTATCGAGGGACCCTACAATGAGCAGTTCTTC
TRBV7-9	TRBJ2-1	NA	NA	CASRTTESPYNEQFF	TGTGCCAGCAGGACGACAGAGTCCCCCTACAATGAGCAGTTCTTC
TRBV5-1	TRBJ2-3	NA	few	CASSSGPSQYF	TGCGCCAGCAGCTCCGGCCCTTCGCAGTATTTT
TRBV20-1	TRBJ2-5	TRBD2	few	CSAPRTSGAQETQYF	TGCAGTGCTCCCCGGACTAGCGGGGCTCAAGAGACCCAGTACTTC
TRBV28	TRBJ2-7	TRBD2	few	CASSRTINGGAPYEQYF	TGTGCCAGCAGTCGGACCATCAACGGGGGGGCACCCTACGAGCAGTACTTC
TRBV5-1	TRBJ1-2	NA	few	CASSLHVTNYGYTF	TGCGCCAGCAGCTTACACGTTACTAACTATGGCTACACCTTC
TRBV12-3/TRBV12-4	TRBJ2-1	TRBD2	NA	CASSSPLGLAAGNEQFF	TGTGCCAGCAGCTCACCTTTGGGACTAGCGGCGGGGAATGAGCAGTTCTTC
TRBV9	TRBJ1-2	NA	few	CASSAHQGPYGYTF	TGTGCCAGCAGCGCCCACCAGGGACCCTATGGCTACACCTTC
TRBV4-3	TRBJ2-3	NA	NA	CASSQEGGVSTDTQYF	TGCGCCAGCAGCCAAGAGGGCGGGGTTAGCACAGATACGCAGTATTTT
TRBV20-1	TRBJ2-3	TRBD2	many	CSARKLSGRADTQYF	TGCAGTGCTCGCAAACTTAGCGGGAGGGCAGATACGCAGTATTTT
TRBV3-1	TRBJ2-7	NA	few	CASSPQTDSYEQYF	TGTGCCAGCAGCCCGCAGACGGATTCCTACGAGCAGTACTTC
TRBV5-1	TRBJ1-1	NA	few	CASSSSGSEAFF	TGCGCCAGCAGCTCCAGTGGGAGTGAAGCTTTCTTT
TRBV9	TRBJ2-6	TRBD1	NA	CASSGDSPDQGANVLTF	TGTGCCAGCAGCGGGGACAGCCCAGATCAGGGGGCCAACGTCCTGACTTTC
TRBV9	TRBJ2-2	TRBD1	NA	CASSVIETGLSNTGELFF	TGTGCCAGCAGCGTGATAGAGACAGGGCTATCGAACACCGGGGAGCTGTTTTTT
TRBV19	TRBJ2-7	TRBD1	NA	CASSMGTGYYEQYF	TGTGCCAGTAGTATGGGGACAGGCTACTACGAGCAGTACTTC
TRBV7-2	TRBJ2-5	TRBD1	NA	CASSSDRVQETQYF	TGTGCCAGCAGTTCAGACAGGGTCCAAGAGACCCAGTACTTC
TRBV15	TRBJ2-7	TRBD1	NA	CATRGTGADYEQYF	TGTGCCACCAGAGGGACAGGGGCTGACTACGAGCAGTACTTC
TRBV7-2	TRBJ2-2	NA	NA	CASILGRVNTGELFF	TGTGCCAGCATACTGGGACGGGTGAACACCGGGGAGCTGTTTTTT
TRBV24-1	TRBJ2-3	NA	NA	CATSEPMTPVDTQYF	TGTGCCACCAGTGAGCCCATGACCCCGGTTGATACGCAGTATTTT
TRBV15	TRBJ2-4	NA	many	CATSSGKNIQYF	TGTGCCACCAGCAGTGGCAAAAACATTCAGTACTTC
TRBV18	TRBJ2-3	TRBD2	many	CASSPARRAGESDTQYF	TGTGCCAGCTCACCAGCTCGAAGAGCGGGAGAATCAGATACGCAGTATTTT
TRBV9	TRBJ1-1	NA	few	CASSVVVGNTEAFF	TGTGCCAGCAGCGTAGTCGTAGGGAACACTGAAGCTTTCTTT